Detailed here is one T cell receptor (beta chain). Its antigen has not been determined. The input lacks base qualities; no much larger clone sits a single base away. To prepare the library, the immunoSEQ multiplex PCR assay was applied. TCRdb took this table from immuneACCESS and kept in-frame rearrangements with V and J called. Such tables lack part of the clones; where checked against another copy, unresolved V genes explain under half of the gap, and the rest is unexplained. The sample contains around 80,000 clones, 85% to 95% of them found a single time. The ten largest clones represent under 3.5% of the sample. The sample originates from a study of control samples from healthy donors and cancer patients (dated by TCRdb to 2020 to 2022). CDR1 and CDR2 (SGHVS, FNYEAQ) derive from the germline V gene. Inclusive of the bounding cysteine and phenylalanine, the CDR3 is 18 residues long. Only the CDR3 DNA stays, 54 bases, in frame from base 1. V loses 5 bases at its end and J loses 0 bases; junction bases beyond the gene matches: 9.

Sequencing input: blood. The source of this sequence is a woman under 40 in good health. This chain is built from TRBV7-6 and TRBJ1-3; TRBD1 fits 11 bases in the junction. DNA sequence: TGTGCCAGCAGCCCTGGGACAGGGGGACGAAGCTCTGGAAACACCATATATTTT. Translated, it reads CASSPGTGGRSSGNTIYF.